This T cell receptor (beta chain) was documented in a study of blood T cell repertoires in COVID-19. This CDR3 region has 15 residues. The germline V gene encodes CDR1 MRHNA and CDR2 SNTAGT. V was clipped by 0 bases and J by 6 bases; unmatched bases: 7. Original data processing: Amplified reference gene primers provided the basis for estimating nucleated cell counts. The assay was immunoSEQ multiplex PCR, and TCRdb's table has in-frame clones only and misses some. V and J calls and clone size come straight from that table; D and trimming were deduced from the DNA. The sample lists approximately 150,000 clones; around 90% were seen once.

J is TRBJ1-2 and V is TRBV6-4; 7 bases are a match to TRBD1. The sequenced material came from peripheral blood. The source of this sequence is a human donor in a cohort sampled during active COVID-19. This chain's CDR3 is CASSDSGRGRDGYTF. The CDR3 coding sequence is TGTGCCAGCAGTGACTCGGGCAGGGGGAGAGATGGCTACACCTTC.